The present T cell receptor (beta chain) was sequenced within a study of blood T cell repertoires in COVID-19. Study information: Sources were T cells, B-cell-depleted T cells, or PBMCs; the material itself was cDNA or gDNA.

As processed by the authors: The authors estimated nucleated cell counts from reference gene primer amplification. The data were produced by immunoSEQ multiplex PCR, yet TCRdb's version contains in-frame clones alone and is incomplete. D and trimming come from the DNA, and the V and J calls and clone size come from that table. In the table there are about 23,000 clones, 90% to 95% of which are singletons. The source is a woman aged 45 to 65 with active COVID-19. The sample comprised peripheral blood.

CDR3 amino acids: CASSLGPADSRDTIYF. In DNA, the CDR3 is TGTGCCAGCAGCTTGGGCCCGGCGGACAGCCGGGACACCATATATTTT. V usage is TRBV5-6 and J usage is TRBJ1-3; a possible D gene is TRBD1 (6 bases). Germline-derived CDR1 and CDR2 are SGHDT and YYEEEE. V dropped 0 bases and J dropped 8 bases, with 18 bases sitting between them. The CDR3 totals 16 residues. The whole variable domain, remainder taken from reference TRBV5-6 and TRBJ1-3, is DAGVTQSPTHLIKTRGQQVTLRCSPKSGHDTVSWYQQALGQGPQFIFQYYEEEERQRGNFPDRFSGHQFPNYSSELNVNALLLGDSALYLCASSLGPADSRDTIYFGEGSWLTVV.